The 27 T cell receptor beta chains below all came from one sample that was sequenced in a study of monozygotic twins with inflammatory bowel disease. TCRdb re-called the 5' RACE reads and catalogs CDR3 proteins one per entry, DNA excluded. In all, the sample yields nearly 450,000 distinct CDR3 sequences. The sequencing input was blood. Source of these receptors: a human donor with ulcerative colitis or Crohn's disease, or a healthy co-twin of an affected twin (not recorded which).

The chain uses TRBV7-2 and TRBJ1-2; the D gene TCRdb calls, TRBD1, cannot be checked with no DNA. Germline CDR1 is SGHTA and CDR2 is FQGNSA. This CDR3 has 17 residues. CDR3 in amino acids: CASSLAPRRGLNYGYTF.

The chain carries TRBV5-1 and TRBJ1-5. This CDR3 has 14 amino acids. Germline CDR1 and CDR2: SGHRS and YFSETQ. The CDR3 loop is CASSLFLNSQPQHF.

The gene calls are TRBV4-2 and TRBJ2-2; checking the TCRdb D call of TRBD1 is not possible without DNA. Germline CDR1 reads LGHNA; CDR2 reads YNFKEQ. This CDR3 contains 16 residues. The chain's CDR3 is CASSRGGTGNTGELFF.

The J gene is TRBJ1-2, the V gene TRBV5-1; the TCRdb call, TRBD1, lacks DNA for checking. Germline V lookup: CDR1 SGHRS, CDR2 YFSETQ. The CDR3 consists of 11 residues. CDR3 sequence reads: CASSVDRGLSF.

The J gene is TRBJ2-7, the V gene TRBV4-2; TCRdb picks TRBD1, but there is no DNA to check that call. There are 18 residues in the CDR3. The germline gives CDR1 LGHNA, CDR2 YNFKEQ. CDR3 sequence: CASSQEPHGGELSYEQYF.

The chain employs TRBV5-1 and TRBJ2-7; absent DNA, TCRdb's TRBD2 call cannot be checked. This CDR3 is built from 15 residues. CDR1 SGHRS and CDR2 YFSETQ come from the germline V gene. The CDR3 here is CASSFGLAGGYEQYF.

The rearrangement joins TRBV20-1 to TRBJ2-3; checking the TCRdb D call of TRBD2 is not possible without DNA. Germline lookup yields CDR1 DFQATT and CDR2 SNEGSKA (reference sequence). This CDR3 has 16 amino acids. The CDR3 protein is CSAHSGLAGITDTQYF.

The genes are TRBV7-9 and TRBJ1-3. Germline V gene sequence: CDR1 SEHNR, CDR2 FQNEAQ (reference sequence). The CDR3 extends over 15 amino acids. Here the CDR3 reads CASSFGTASGNTIYF.

The chain employs TRBV27 and TRBJ2-6. This CDR3 region has 12 residues. Germline loops: CDR1 MNHEY, CDR2 SMNVEV (reference sequence). The CDR3 here is CASSPGANVLTF. Using reference TRBV27 and TRBJ2-6 for the parts outside the CDR3, the full variable domain is EAQVTQNPRYLITVTGKKLTVTCSQNMNHEYMSWYRQDPGLGLRQIYYSMNVEVTDKGDVPEGYKVSRKEKRNFPLILESPSPNQTSLYFCASSPGANVLTFGAGSRLTVL.

V and J are TRBV5-1 and TRBJ2-2; TCRdb selects TRBD2, and the lack of DNA leaves this call unchecked. Germline CDR1 reads SGHRS; CDR2 reads YFSETQ. This CDR3 is 15 amino acids long. This CDR3 is CASTFLAGGNGELFF. Full variable domain (outside the CDR3, taken from reference TRBV5-1 and TRBJ2-2): KAGVTQTPRYLIKTRGQQVTLSCSPISGHRSVSWYQQTPGQGLQFLFEYFSETQRNKGNFPGRFSGRQFSNSRSEMNVSTLELGDSALYLCASTFLAGGNGELFFGEGSRLTVL.

The rearrangement uses TRBV20-1 and TRBJ2-7; TCRdb returns TRBD1, unconfirmable since there is no DNA. The CDR3 sequence is 15 residues long. Germline CDR1 DFQATT, CDR2 SNEGSKA (reference sequence). CDR3 sequence reads: CSASRQGNLGYEQYF.

The chain is built from TRBV20-1 and TRBJ2-1; there is no DNA to check the TCRdb D call of TRBD2. The CDR3 is made up of 14 amino acids. Germline V lookup: CDR1 DFQATT, CDR2 SNEGSKA (reference sequence). This CDR3 reads CSARASGRRNEQFF.

The chain links TRBV6-1 to TRBJ2-5; absent DNA, TCRdb's TRBD1 call cannot be checked. This CDR3 spans 17 amino acids. From germline, CDR1 is MNHNS and CDR2 SASEGT. The CDR3 loop reads CASRATPGDRVQETQYF.

The chain uses TRBV6-1 and TRBJ1-2. This CDR3 is built from 15 residues. Germline V CDR1 and CDR2: MNHNS, SASEGT. The CDR3 is CASSEALQANYGYTF.

CDR3 amino acids: CASSYWGANTEAFF. The chain couples TRBV6-5 to TRBJ1-1; TCRdb's D call of TRBD1 is untestable without DNA. The CDR3 is 14 amino acids. CDR1 is MNHEY, CDR2 SVGAGI, per germline.

This sequence joins TRBV7-9 and TRBJ1-3; absent DNA, TCRdb's TRBD1 call cannot be checked. Germline lookup yields CDR1 SEHNR and CDR2 FQNEAQ (reference sequence). The CDR3 loop spans 14 amino acids. CDR3 in amino acids: CASSLGGLGNTIYF.

This chain joins TRBV5-1 and TRBJ2-7; the TRBD2 assignment by TCRdb is unverifiable without DNA. CDR1 SGHRS and CDR2 YFSETQ come from the germline V gene. The CDR3 is made up of 19 amino acids. CDR3 residues: CASSLGLADRPKRSSEQYF.

The chain employs TRBV7-9 and TRBJ1-1; lacking DNA, the TRBD1 call made by TCRdb goes unchecked. This CDR3 has 14 residues. CDR1 and CDR2 (germline): SEHNR, FQNEAQ (reference sequence). The CDR3: CASSLETRDTEAFF.

The chain couples TRBV12-3 or TRBV12-4 to TRBJ1-5. The CDR3 spans 13 residues. The CDR3 loop reads CASSPKGRQPQHF.

This chain joins TRBV12-3 or TRBV12-4 and TRBJ1-5; as DNA is missing, the TRBD1 call by TCRdb cannot be tested. The CDR3 totals 14 residues. The CDR3 loop is CASSKTGGNQPQHF.

The chain joins TRBV12-5 to TRBJ1-5. Germline V gene lookup returns CDR1 LGHNT and CDR2 FRNRAP. The CDR3 is 11 residues long. The CDR3 protein is CASGLVSVRYF.

CDR3 loop: CASSLTAGPQHF. The J gene is TRBJ1-5, the V gene TRBV28. The germline CDR1 and CDR2 sequences are MDHEN and SYDVKM. The length of the CDR3 is 12 residues. Variable domain in full (rest from reference TRBV28 and TRBJ1-5): DVKVTQSSRYLVKRTGEKVFLECVQDMDHENMFWYRQDPGLGLRLIYFSYDVKMKEKGDIPEGYSVSREKKERFSLILESASTNQTSMYLCASSLTAGPQHFGDGTRLSIL.

The gene calls are TRBV20-1 and TRBJ2-3; TCRdb indicates TRBD2, and absent DNA this call remains unverified. Germline V CDR1 and CDR2: DFQATT, SNEGSKA (reference sequence). This CDR3 is 17 amino acids long. CDR3 amino acids: CSARTSGRAGSTDTQYF.

The chain is built from TRBV5-1 and TRBJ2-1; TCRdb's D call of TRBD2 is untestable without DNA. Per the germline V gene, CDR1 is SGHRS and CDR2 is YFSETQ. The length of the CDR3 is 15 residues. The chain's CDR3 is CASKRELAGENEQFF.

J is TRBJ2-7 and V is TRBV18. CDR3 length: 13 residues. Germline V gives CDR1 KGHSH, CDR2 LQKENI. This CDR3 is CASSPLKANEQYF.

The genes are TRBV30 and TRBJ1-5. The V gene's germline CDR1 is GTSNPN and CDR2 SVGIG (reference sequence). The CDR3 totals 13 residues. The CDR3 spells CAWSVGEPQPQHF.

Measured by frequency, this clonotype is medium-sized. This chain connects TRBV5-1 to TRBJ2-1; as DNA is missing, the TRBD1 call by TCRdb cannot be tested. Germline CDR1 reads SGHRS; CDR2 reads YFSETQ. The CDR3 consists of 18 residues. CDR3 in amino acids: CASSYGGDTLSPYNEQFF.